This T cell receptor (beta chain) came from a study of T-cell memory formation after mild COVID-19. MiXCR, run by TCRdb on the 5' RACE reads, gives a single entry per CDR3 protein. The sample holds roughly 300,000 distinct CDR3 sequences, 15% to 20% seen once. Per the germline V gene, CDR1 is LGHDT and CDR2 is YNNKEL (reference sequence). The V segment lost 1 base and the J segment 11 bases; nucleotides outside the gene matches: 8. CDR3 length equals 14 residues. This clonotype was seen a few times. The chain has TRBV3-1 and TRBJ1-1; 9 bases agree with TRBD1. Sample: PBMCs or a T cell subset sorted from them (not recorded which). The TCR was taken from a man between 18 and 35 years old who had mild COVID-19 (a few samples of this study predate the infection). Cell type and time point are not known. In DNA form, the CDR3 reads TGTGCCAGCAGCCAAGGACAGGGGGAAGCTGGGGCTTTCTTT. This encodes CASSQGQGEAGAFF. Combining the CDR3 with reference TRBV3-1 and TRBJ1-1 gives the whole variable domain DTAVSQTPKYLVTQMGNDKSIKCEQNLGHDTMYWYKQDSKKFLKIMFSYNNKELIINETVPNRFSPKSPDKAHLNLHINSLELGDSAVYFCASSQGQGEAGAFFGQGTRLTVV.